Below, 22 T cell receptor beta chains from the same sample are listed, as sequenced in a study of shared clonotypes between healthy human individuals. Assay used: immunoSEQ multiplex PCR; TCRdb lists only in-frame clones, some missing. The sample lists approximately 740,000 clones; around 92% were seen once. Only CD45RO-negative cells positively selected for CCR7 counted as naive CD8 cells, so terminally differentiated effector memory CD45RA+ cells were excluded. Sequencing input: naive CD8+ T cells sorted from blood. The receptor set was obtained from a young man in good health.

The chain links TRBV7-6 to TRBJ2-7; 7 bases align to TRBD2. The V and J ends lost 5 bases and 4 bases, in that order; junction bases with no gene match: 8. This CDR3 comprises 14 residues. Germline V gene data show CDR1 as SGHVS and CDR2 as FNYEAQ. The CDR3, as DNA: TGTGCCAGCAGCGCCGGGACTACCTCTTACGAGCAGTACTTC. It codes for CASSAGTTSYEQYF.

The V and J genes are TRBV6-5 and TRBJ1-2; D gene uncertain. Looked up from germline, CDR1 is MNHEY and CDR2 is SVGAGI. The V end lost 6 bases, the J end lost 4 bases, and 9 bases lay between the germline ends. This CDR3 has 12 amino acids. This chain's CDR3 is CASSPVAYGYTF. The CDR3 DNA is TGTGCCAGCAGCCCCGTTGCCTATGGCTACACCTTC.

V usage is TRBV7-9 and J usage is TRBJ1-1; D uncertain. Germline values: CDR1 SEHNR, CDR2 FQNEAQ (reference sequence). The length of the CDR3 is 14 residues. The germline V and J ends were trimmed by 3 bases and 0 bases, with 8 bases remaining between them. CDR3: CASSFDPMNTEAFF. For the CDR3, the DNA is TGTGCCAGCAGCTTTGATCCTATGAACACTGAAGCTTTCTTT. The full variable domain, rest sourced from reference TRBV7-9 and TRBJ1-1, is DTGVSQNPRHKITKRGQNVTFRCDPISEHNRLYWYRQTLGQGPEFLTYFQNEAQLEKSRLLSDRFSAERPKGSFSTLEIQRTEQGDSAMYLCASSFDPMNTEAFFGQGTRLTVV.

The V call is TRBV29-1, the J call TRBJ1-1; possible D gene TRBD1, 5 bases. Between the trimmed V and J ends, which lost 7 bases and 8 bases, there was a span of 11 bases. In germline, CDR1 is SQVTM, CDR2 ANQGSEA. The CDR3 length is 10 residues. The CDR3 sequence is CSGGAGEAFF. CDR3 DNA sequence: TGCAGCGGTGGGGCGGGAGAAGCTTTCTTT.

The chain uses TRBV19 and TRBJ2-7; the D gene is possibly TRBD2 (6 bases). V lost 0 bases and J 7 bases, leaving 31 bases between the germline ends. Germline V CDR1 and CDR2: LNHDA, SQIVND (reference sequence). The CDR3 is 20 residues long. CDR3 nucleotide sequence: TGTGCCAGTAGTATAGAGGGGGGAAACAGAGATGGGTTAAACGAATGTGAGCAGTACTTC. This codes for CASSIEGGNRDGLNECEQYF. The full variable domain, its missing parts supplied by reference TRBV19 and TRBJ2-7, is DGGITQSPKYLFRKEGQNVTLSCEQNLNHDAMYWYRQDPGQGLRLIYYSQIVNDFQKGDIAEGYSVSREKKESFPLTVTSAQKNPTAFYLCASSIEGGNRDGLNECEQYFGPGTRLTVT.

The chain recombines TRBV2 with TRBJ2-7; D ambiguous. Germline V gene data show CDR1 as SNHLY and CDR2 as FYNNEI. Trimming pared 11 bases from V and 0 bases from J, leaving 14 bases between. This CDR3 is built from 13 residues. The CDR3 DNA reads TGTGCCGGAACGGACGGAAGCTCCTACGAGCAGTACTTC. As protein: CAGTDGSSYEQYF.

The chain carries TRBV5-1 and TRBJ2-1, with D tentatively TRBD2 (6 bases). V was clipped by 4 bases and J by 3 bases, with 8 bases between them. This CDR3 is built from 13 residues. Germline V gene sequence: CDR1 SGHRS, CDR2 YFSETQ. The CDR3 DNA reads TGCGCCAGCAGCGTGGGGGGCTACAATGAGCAGTTCTTC. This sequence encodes CASSVGGYNEQFF.

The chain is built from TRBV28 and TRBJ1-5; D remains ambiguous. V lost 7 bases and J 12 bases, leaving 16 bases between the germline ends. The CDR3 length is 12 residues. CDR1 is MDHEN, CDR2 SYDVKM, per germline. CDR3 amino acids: CASTNTHGNQHF. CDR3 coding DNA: TGTGCCAGCACTAACACACATGGTAACCAGCATTTT.

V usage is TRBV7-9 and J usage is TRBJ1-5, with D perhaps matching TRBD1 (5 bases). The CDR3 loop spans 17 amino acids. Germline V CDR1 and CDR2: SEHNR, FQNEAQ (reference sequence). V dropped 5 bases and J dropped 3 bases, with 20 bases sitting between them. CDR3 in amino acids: CASSHIQGWGNNQPQHF. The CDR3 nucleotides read TGTGCCAGCAGCCATATTCAGGGATGGGGCAACAATCAGCCCCAGCATTTT.

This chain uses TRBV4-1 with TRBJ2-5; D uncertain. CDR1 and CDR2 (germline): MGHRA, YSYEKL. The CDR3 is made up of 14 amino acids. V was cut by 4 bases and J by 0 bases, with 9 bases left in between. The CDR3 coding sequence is TGCGCCAGCAGCCCGAACCAGTACCAAGAGACCCAGTACTTC. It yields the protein CASSPNQYQETQYF.

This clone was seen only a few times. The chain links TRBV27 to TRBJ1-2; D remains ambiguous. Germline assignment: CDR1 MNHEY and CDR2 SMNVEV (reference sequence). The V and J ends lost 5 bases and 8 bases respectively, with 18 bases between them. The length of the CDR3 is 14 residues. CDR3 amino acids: CASSPFPGRDGYTF. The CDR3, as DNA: TGTGCCAGCAGTCCATTTCCGGGAAGAGACGGCTACACCTTC.

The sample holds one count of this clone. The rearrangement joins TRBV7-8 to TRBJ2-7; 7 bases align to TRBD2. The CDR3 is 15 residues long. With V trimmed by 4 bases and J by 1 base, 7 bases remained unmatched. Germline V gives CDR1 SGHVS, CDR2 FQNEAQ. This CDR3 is CASSSDSGRSYEQYF. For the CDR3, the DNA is TGTGCCAGCAGCTCGGATAGCGGGCGATCCTACGAGCAGTACTTC.

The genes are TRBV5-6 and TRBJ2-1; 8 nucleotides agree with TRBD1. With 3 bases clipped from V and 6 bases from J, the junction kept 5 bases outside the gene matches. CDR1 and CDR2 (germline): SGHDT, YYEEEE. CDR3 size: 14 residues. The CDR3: CASSSGQGFNEQFF. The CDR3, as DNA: TGTGCCAGCAGCTCAGGACAGGGTTTCAATGAGCAGTTCTTC.

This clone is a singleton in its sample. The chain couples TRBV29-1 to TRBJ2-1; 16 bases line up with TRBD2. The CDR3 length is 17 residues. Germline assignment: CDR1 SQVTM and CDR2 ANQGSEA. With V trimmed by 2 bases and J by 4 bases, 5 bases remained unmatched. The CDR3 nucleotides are TGCAGCGTTGAATCGGGGACTAGCGGGAGGGAGTACAATGAGCAGTTCTTC. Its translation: CSVESGTSGREYNEQFF.

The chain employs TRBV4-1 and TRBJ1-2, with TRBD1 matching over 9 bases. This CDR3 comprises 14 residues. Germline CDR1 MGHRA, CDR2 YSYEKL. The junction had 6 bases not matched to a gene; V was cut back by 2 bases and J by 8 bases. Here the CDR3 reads CASSQLQGALGYTF. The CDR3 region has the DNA TGCGCCAGCAGCCAATTACAGGGGGCGCTGGGCTACACCTTC.

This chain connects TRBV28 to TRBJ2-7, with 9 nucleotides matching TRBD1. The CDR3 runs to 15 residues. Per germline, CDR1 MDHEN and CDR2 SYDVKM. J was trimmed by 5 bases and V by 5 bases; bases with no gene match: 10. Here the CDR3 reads CASSLWDRANHEQYF. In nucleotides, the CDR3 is TGTGCCAGCAGTCTTTGGGACAGGGCAAACCACGAGCAGTACTTC.

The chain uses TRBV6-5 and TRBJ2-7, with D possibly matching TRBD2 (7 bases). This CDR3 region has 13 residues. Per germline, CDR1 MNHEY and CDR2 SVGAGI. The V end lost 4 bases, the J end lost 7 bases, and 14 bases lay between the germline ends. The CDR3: CASSLGGVFEQYF. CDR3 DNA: TGTGCCAGCAGTTTAGGGGGGGTGTTTGAGCAGTACTTC.

CDR3 region: CASSLYAGGFPPTDTQYF. For the CDR3, the DNA is TGTGCCAGCAGCTTATACGCTGGGGGGTTCCCTCCCACAGATACGCAGTATTTT. The rearrangement links TRBV7-2 to TRBJ2-3, with D possibly matching TRBD2 (6 bases). Deletions cut 2 bases from V and 2 bases from J, with 20 bases between. Germline loops: CDR1 SGHTA, CDR2 FQGNSA. This CDR3 contains 18 residues.

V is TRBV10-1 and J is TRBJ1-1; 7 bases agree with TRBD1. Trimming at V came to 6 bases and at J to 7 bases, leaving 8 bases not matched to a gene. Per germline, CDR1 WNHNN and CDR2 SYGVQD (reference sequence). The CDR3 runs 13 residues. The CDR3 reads CASSLDRAGEAFF. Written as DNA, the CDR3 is TGCGCCAGCAGCTTAGACAGGGCCGGTGAAGCTTTCTTT.

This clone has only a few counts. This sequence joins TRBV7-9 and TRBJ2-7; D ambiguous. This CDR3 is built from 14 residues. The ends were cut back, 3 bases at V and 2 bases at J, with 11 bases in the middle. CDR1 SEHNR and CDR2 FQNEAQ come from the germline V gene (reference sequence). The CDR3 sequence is CASSFGLGPYEQYF. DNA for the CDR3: TGTGCCAGCAGCTTTGGCCTTGGACCCTACGAGCAGTACTTC.

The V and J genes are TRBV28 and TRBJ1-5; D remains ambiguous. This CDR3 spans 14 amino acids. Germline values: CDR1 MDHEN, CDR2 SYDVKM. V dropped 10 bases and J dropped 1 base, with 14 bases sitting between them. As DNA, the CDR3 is TGTGCCACCGGCCACCGAGAGAGCAATCAGCCCCAGCATTTT. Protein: CATGHRESNQPQHF. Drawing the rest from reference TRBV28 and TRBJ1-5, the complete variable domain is DVKVTQSSRYLVKRTGEKVFLECVQDMDHENMFWYRQDPGLGLRLIYFSYDVKMKEKGDIPEGYSVSREKKERFSLILESASTNQTSMYLCATGHRESNQPQHFGDGTRLSIL.

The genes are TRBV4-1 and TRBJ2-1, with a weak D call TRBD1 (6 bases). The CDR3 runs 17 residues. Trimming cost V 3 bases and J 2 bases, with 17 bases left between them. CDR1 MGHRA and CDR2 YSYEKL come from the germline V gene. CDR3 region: CASSQRPGTSAYNEQFF. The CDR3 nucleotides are TGCGCCAGCAGCCAGCGACCCGGGACATCCGCCTACAATGAGCAGTTCTTC.